A single T cell receptor beta chain is shown here with its context. Its antigen target is currently unknown. No per-base quality is available; no much larger clone lies one base away. These data belong to a study of shared clonotypes between healthy human individuals (dated by TCRdb to about 2020). General notes on the study: The cohort included a few men and a couple of women between 18 and 49 years of age. For each donor, CD4 naive and CD4 memory were each given three plates, CD8 naive was given two plates, and CD8 memory was given one plate. To estimate repertoire size and how much clonotype sharing occurs between individuals, the study deeply sequenced the blood TCR repertoires of roughly 5 healthy adults. Different laboratories and diverse techniques were used to prepare libraries and sequence TCR repertoires, to increase sequencing depth and limit assay-specific biases. Between about 0.8 and 8.9 billion PBMCs per donor were obtained by leukapheresis.

The paper's findings and limits, for the study overall: Only blood was sampled, and tissue TCR repertoires likely differ from those in blood. About 5% of naive CD4, roughly 3.5% of naive CD8, roughly 2.5% of memory CD4, and 0.4% of memory CD8 clonotypes were shared across a few donors. Higher generation probabilities were observed for clonotypes shared by all four sorted-subset donors than for non-shared clonotypes. Pairwise subsampling led to the expectation that sequencing depth would affect the degree of clonotype sharing among donors. Larger estimated clonotype richness was generally found for naive subsets than for memory subsets. Because the study included only a small number of donors, the genetic and exposure-history diversity represented was limited. Even with the large sequencing depth, rarefaction of the sorted-subset datasets indicated that sequencing was incomplete.

Using the deep immunoSEQ assay, TCR CDR3 regions were amplified from genomic DNA by multiplex PCR. Extracted genomic DNA from each cell subset was spread evenly across all wells of several immunoSEQ 96-well plates, with each plate serving as a replicate. Each replicate PCR for sorted subsets received approximately 200 ng genomic DNA, equal to around 32,000 T cell genomes. Purified libraries were quantified with a Qubit 3.0 fluorometer, sized on a Bioanalyzer 2100, and re-quantified with the KAPA Library Quantification kit. Every immunoSEQ 96-well plate was sequenced on a dedicated single-read 150-cycle Illumina NextSeq 550 flow cell. Processing in the source paper ran as follows. Because the immunoSEQ output included only junctional sequences and no quality scores, the filtering could not be the same as the filtering used for full-length reads. To assign V/J genes and CDR3, sequences were annotated using PyIR, a Python wrapper for IgBLAST v1.9, with IMGT germline references. Reads with weak V/J assignments (E-value above 1e-6), missing CDR3, stop codons, out-of-frame junctions, or ambiguous translated residues were removed. A V3J clonotype was defined by an identical inferred V gene, J gene, and CDR3 amino acid sequence. Percentage overlap between repertoires was computed as shared unique clonotypes divided by the size of the smaller repertoire. Three approaches were used to assess repertoire richness: RTK rarefaction, the Chao1 estimator, and Recon v2.1 estimates of unobserved clonotypes. Generation probabilities were computed with OLGA for all TCRbeta clonotypes obtained by the gDNA method from four donors. Not all clones reach the TCRdb copy of this immuneACCESS table, which keeps in-frame sequences only. Checked studies attribute under half of the gap to unresolved V genes and leave the rest unexplained. V and J calls and clone size are those listed in that table; D and trimming were worked out from the DNA. The sample table contains approximately 240,000 clones; only one count was recorded for over 60% of them. The top ten clonotypes cover 8.5% to 14% of the sample.

Healthy HIV-negative adults with no recently reported acute infections or vaccinations were included as donors. Every donor was a Caucasian adult living in Nashville, Tennessee, USA. CD4+ T cells were enriched through magnetic negative selection, after which naive cells were positively selected on CD45RA and the remaining negative fraction served as the memory subset. Blood was collected by leukapheresis, and PBMCs were isolated by Ficoll-Histopaque density gradient centrifugation and then cryopreserved in liquid nitrogen vapor phase. Analytical flow cytometry was used to check the purity and quantity of every magnetically sorted T cell population. Genomic DNA was isolated from each sorted fraction and quantified by UV absorbance on a Nanodrop 2000c. The junction carries 11 bases between V and J, which are trimmed by 7 bases and 2 bases respectively. CDR1 is given as MNHNS and CDR2 as SASEGT, both from the germline V gene. Reading from cysteine to phenylalanine, the CDR3 counts 13 amino acids. Left in the record is the CDR3 DNA by itself, 39 bases read in frame from the first base.

This TCR derives from a man aged 25-45 years in good health. The sequenced sample was memory CD4+ T cells sorted from blood. According to the study, the label for this sample's cell subset or site signals: CD45RA-negative fraction. The rearrangement joined TRBV6-1 to TRBJ2-5; a tentative D call is TRBD2 (5 bases match). In nucleotide form, the sequence is TGTGCCAGCATAGAGGGTCCGCAAGAGACCCAGTACTTC. Its translation reads: CASIEGPQETQYF.